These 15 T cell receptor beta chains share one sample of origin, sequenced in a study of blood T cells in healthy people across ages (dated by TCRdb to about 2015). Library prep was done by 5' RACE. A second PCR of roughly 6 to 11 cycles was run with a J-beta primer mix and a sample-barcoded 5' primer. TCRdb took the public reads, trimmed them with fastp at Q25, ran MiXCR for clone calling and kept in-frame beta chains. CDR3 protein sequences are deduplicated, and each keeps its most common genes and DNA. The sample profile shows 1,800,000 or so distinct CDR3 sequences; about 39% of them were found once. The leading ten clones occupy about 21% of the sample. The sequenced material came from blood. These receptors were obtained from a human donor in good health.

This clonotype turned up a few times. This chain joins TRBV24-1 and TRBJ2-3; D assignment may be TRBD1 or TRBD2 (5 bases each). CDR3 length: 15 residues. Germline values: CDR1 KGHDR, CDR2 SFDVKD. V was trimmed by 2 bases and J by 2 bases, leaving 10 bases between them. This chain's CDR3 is CATSDYRDLTDTQYF. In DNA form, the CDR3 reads TGTGCCACCAGTGATTACCGGGACCTCACAGATACGCAGTATTTT.

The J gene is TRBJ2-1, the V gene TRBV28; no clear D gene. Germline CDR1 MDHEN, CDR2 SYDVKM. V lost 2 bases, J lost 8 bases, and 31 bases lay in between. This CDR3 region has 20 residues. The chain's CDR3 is CASSLLVNSTGNSWKYEQFF. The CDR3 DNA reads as TGTGCCAGCAGTTTACTTGTCAATTCAACGGGTAACAGTTGGAAGTATGAGCAGTTCTTC.

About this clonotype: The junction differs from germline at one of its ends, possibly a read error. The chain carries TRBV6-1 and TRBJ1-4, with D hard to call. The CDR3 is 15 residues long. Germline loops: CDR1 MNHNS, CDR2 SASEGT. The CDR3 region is CASNGSGSFNEKRFF. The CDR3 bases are TGTGCCAGCAACGGGAGTGGGTCCTTTAATGAAAAACGGTTTTTT.

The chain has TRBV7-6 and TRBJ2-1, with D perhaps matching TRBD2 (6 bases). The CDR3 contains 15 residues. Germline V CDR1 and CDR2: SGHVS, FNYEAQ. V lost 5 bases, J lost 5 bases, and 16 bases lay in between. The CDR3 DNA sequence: TGTGCCAGCAGCCCCGCCGGGGGTAGGGACAATGAGCAGTTCTTC. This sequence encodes CASSPAGGRDNEQFF.

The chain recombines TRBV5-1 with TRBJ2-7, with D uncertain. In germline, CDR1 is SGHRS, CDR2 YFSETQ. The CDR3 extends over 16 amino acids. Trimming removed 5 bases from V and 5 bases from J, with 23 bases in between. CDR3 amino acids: CASSQAILTEANEQYF. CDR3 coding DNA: TGCGCCAGCAGTCAGGCCATTCTGACTGAGGCCAACGAGCAGTACTTC.

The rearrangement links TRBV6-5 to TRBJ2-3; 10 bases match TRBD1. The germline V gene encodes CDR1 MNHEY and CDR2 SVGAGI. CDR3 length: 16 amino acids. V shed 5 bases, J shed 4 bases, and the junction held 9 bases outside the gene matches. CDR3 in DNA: TGTGCCAGCAGTCCCCAGACAGGGGGCGGTCCAGATACGCAGTATTTT. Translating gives CASSPQTGGGPDTQYF.

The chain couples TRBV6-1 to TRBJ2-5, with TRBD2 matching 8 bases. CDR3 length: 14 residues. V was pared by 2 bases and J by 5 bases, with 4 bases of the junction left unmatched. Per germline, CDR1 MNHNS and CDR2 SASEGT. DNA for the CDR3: TGTGCCAGCAGTGAATACCCGGGGGGGGAGACCCAGTACTTC. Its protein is CASSEYPGGETQYF.

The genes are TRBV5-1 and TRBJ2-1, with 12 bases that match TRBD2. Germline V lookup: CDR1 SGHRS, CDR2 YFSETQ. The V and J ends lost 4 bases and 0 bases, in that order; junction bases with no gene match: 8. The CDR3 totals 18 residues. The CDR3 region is CASSLTSGGPSSYNEQFF. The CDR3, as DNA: TGCGCCAGCAGCCTGACTAGCGGGGGCCCGAGCTCCTACAATGAGCAGTTCTTC.

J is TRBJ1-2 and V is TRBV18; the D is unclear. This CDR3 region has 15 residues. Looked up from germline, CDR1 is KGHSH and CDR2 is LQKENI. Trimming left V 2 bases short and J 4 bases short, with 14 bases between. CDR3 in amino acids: CASSPGPPVSYGYTF. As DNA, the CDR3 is TGTGCCAGCTCACCAGGCCCTCCCGTTTCCTATGGCTACACCTTC.

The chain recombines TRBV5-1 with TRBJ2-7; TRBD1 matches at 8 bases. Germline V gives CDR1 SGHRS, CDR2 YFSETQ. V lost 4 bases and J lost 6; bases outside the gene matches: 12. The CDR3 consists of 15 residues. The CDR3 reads CASSKSGQGVLEQYF. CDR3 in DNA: TGCGCCAGCAGCAAATCTGGACAGGGTGTTCTCGAGCAGTACTTC.

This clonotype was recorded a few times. CDR3: CASRGQGHRGNQPQHF. CDR3 bases: TGTGCCAGCCGAGGACAGGGCCACCGGGGGAATCAGCCCCAGCATTTT. The gene calls are TRBV12-3 or TRBV12-4 and TRBJ1-5; 8 bases line up with TRBD1. The V gene end was trimmed by 8 bases and the J gene end by 4 bases; junction bases not matched to a gene: 13. The CDR3 is 16 residues long.

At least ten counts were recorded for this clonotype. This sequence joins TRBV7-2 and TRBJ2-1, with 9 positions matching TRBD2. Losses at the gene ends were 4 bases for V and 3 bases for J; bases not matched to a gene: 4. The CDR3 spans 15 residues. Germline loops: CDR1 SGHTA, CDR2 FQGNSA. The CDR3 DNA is TGTGCCAGCAGCTCACTAGCGGGTGTCTACAATGAGCAGTTCTTC. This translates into CASSSLAGVYNEQFF.

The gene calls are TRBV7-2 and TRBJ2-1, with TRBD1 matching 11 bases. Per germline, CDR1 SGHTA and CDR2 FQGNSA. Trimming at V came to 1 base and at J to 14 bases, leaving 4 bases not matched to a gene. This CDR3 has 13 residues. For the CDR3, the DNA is TGTGCCAGCAGCTTAGAAGGGGACAGGGGGAAGTTCTTC. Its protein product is CASSLEGDRGKFF. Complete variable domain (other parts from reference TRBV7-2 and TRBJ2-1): GAGVSQSPSNKVTEKGKDVELRCDPISGHTALYWYRQSLGQGLEFLIYFQGNSAPDKSGLPSDRFSAERTGGSVSTLTIQRTQQEDSAVYLCASSLEGDRGKFFGPGTRLTVL.

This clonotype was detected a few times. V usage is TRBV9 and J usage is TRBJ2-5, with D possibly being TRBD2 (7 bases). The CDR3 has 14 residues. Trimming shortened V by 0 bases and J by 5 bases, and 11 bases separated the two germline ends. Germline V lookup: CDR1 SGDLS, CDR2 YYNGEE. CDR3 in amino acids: CASSVGGGSETQYF. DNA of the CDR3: TGTGCCAGCAGCGTAGGCGGGGGCTCGGAGACCCAGTACTTC.

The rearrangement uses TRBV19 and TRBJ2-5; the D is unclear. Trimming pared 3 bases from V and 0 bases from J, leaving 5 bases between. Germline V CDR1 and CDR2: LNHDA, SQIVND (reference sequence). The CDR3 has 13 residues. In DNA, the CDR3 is TGTGCCAGTAGTATCGGATACCAAGAGACCCAGTACTTC. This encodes CASSIGYQETQYF.